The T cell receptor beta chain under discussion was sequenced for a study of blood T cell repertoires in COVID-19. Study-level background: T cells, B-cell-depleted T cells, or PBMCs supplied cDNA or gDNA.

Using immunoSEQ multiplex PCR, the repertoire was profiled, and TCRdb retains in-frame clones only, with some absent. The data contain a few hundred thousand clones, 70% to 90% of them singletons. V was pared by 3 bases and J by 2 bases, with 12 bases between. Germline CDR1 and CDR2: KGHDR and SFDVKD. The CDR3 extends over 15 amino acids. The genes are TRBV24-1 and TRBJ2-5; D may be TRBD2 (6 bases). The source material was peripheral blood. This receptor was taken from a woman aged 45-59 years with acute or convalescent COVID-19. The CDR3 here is CATSDGASVQETQYF. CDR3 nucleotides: TGTGCCACCAGTGATGGGGCTAGCGTTCAAGAGACCCAGTACTTC.